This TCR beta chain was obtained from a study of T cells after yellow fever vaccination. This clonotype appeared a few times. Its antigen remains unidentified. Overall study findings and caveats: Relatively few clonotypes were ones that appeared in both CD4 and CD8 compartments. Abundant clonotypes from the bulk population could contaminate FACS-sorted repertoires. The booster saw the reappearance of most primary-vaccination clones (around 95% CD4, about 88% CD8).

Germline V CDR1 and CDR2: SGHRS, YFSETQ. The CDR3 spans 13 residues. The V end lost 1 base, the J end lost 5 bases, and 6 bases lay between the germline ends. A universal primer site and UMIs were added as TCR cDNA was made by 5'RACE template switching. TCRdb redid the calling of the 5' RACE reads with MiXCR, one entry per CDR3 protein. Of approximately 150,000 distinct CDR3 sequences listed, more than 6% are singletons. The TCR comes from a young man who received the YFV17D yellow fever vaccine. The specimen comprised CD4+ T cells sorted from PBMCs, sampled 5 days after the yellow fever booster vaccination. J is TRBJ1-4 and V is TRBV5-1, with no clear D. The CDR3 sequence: CASSLRFNEKLFF. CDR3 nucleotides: TGCGCCAGCAGCTTGCGGTTCAATGAAAAACTGTTTTTT. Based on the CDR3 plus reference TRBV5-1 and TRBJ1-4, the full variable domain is KAGVTQTPRYLIKTRGQQVTLSCSPISGHRSVSWYQQTPGQGLQFLFEYFSETQRNKGNFPGRFSGRQFSNSRSEMNVSTLELGDSALYLCASSLRFNEKLFFGSGTQLSVL.